This T cell receptor beta chain emerged from a study of shared clonotypes between healthy human individuals. For the study at large: CD4 naive and memory got three plates each, CD8 naive two, CD8 memory one.

The CDR3 loop spans 15 amino acids. Losses at the gene ends were 1 base for V and 6 bases for J; bases not matched to a gene: 5. The germline gives CDR1 SGHVS, CDR2 FQNEAQ. Sorted-subset replicate PCR reactions contained 200 ng DNA, corresponding to some 29,000 T cell genomes. Using immunoSEQ multiplex PCR, the repertoire was profiled, and TCRdb retains in-frame clones only, with some absent. This sample has around 700,000 clones, with 60% to 80% found just once. General study findings and limits: Of the naive CD4 clonotypes, approximately 5% were shared across a few donors.

In the CD4+ fraction, cells were divided into CD45RA+ naive and CD45RA-negative memory subsets. With regard to this clone: Its specificity is unknown.

This clonotype was sampled from a woman in her 30s in good health. The chain employs TRBV7-8 and TRBJ2-1, with 8 bases that match TRBD1. The specimen sequenced was memory CD4+ T cells sorted from blood. Subset specified: CD45RA-negative fraction. The CDR3 loop reads CASSLGDRLGNEQFF. The CDR3 nucleotides read TGTGCCAGCAGCTTAGGGGACAGGCTTGGCAATGAGCAGTTCTTC.